The 3 T cell receptor beta chains in this list originate from one sample, sequenced in a study of shared clonotypes between healthy human individuals. Positively selected for CCR7, the CD45RO-negative cells used as naive CD8 cells excluded terminally differentiated effector memory CD45RA+ cells. Only in-frame clones appear in the TCRdb table, and some are missing; sequencing was by immunoSEQ multiplex PCR. The sample gives about 680,000 clones, approximately 90% of which show up once; more than 20% is in the top ten. Input material: naive CD8+ T cells sorted from blood. Receptors were obtained from a man aged 30 to 39 in good health.

The rearrangement links TRBV4-3 to TRBJ1-6; tentatively, D is TRBD1 (6 bases). Trimming removed 3 bases at V and 7 bases at J, with 13 bases between. The germline V gene has CDR1 LGHNA and CDR2 YSLEER. This CDR3 has 15 amino acids. In nucleotides, the CDR3 is TGCGCCAGCAGCCAGGACCAGGGGCTCAATTCACCCCTCCACTTT. It specifies CASSQDQGLNSPLHF.

This clone came up once. The chain joins TRBV7-3 to TRBJ2-2; 10 bases fit TRBD2. V lost 2 bases and J lost 3; bases outside the gene matches: 15. CDR1 is SGHTA and CDR2 is FQGTGA in the germline V gene. This CDR3 spans 20 amino acids. The CDR3 sequence: CASSLRLLDLAGGHTGELFF. For the CDR3, the DNA is TGTGCCAGCAGCTTACGATTATTGGACTTAGCGGGAGGACACACCGGGGAGCTGTTTTTT.

The genes are TRBV27 and TRBJ1-4; D might be TRBD1 (6 bases). The CDR3 has 22 amino acids. The germline gives CDR1 MNHEY, CDR2 SMNVEV (reference sequence). V was pared by 4 bases and J by 0 bases, with 30 bases between. The CDR3 is CASSSTGYATILSDATNEKLFF. Written as DNA, the CDR3 is TGTGCCAGCAGTTCAACAGGGTACGCCACGATTTTGAGTGATGCAACTAATGAAAAACTGTTTTTT.